These 32 T cell receptor beta chains share one sample of origin, sequenced in a study of T cells in Graves' hyperthyroidism and ophthalmopathy. Researchers amplified the TCR beta CDR3 regions from RNA transcripts. A first-round RT-PCR of the TCR CDR3 used the HTBI primer set. MiXCR was run by TCRdb on the multiplex PCR reads, yielding one entry per CDR3 protein. The sample yields under 650,000 distinct CDR3 sequences, 15% to 20% seen once. The sequenced material came from blood. The receptors shown here come from a woman aged 25 to 39 with Graves' hyperthyroidism.

The chain links TRBV24-1 to TRBJ1-3, with no clear D. V was shortened by 4 bases and J by 0 bases, with 12 bases between the two germline ends. This CDR3 region has 16 residues. Germline loops: CDR1 KGHDR, CDR2 SFDVKD. The CDR3 here is CATSDGHLDSGNTIYF. The CDR3 DNA sequence: TGTGCCACCAGTGACGGGCATCTCGACTCTGGAAACACCATATATTTT.

In its sample, this clonotype was seen many times. This chain uses TRBV6-6 with TRBJ2-1, with 12 positions matching TRBD2. The CDR3 totals 16 residues. Unmatched junction bases numbered 4, after V lost 0 bases and J lost 7 bases. Germline V gene data show CDR1 as MNHNY and CDR2 as SVGAGI (reference sequence). The CDR3 is CASSYSLLAGGNEQFF. CDR3 in DNA: TGTGCCAGCAGTTACTCGTTACTAGCGGGGGGAAATGAGCAGTTCTTC.

This clonotype was observed many times. The chain has TRBV6-2 or TRBV6-3 and TRBJ1-2; 7 bases fit TRBD1. V lost 7 bases and J lost 1; bases outside the gene matches: 3. Germline CDR1 MNHEY, CDR2 SVGEGT. The CDR3 is 13 residues long. Here the CDR3 reads CASNRDSNYGYTF. The CDR3 DNA reads as TGTGCCAGCAACCGGGACAGTAACTATGGCTACACCTTC.

This clonotype showed up just a few times. A read error may be the cause here, since a much bigger clone is one base away. The V and J genes are TRBV28 and TRBJ2-1, with a possible D match to TRBD1 (5 bases). This CDR3 is 15 amino acids long. Germline CDR1 and CDR2: MDHEN and SYDVKM. The CDR3 protein is CTSSNRWSSYNEQFF. Here the CDR3 DNA reads TGTACCAGCAGTAACAGGTGGAGCTCCTACAATGAGCAGTTCTTC.

The chain links TRBV20-1 to TRBJ1-5; D is uncertain. The CDR3 is made up of 14 amino acids. Germline CDR1 DFQATT, CDR2 SNEGSKA (reference sequence). The V gene lost 3 bases and the J gene lost 1 base, with 10 bases spanning the gap. The chain's CDR3 is CSARLPRSNQPQHF. The DNA of the CDR3 is TGCAGTGCTAGGCTGCCCCGGAGCAATCAGCCCCAGCATTTT.

This clonotype was detected many times. The rearrangement uses TRBV2 and TRBJ1-1; D is perhaps TRBD1 (5 bases). There are 14 residues in the CDR3. Germline V gene lookup returns CDR1 SNHLY and CDR2 FYNNEI. V gave up 3 bases and J gave up 8 bases, with 16 bases separating them. In nucleotides, the CDR3 is TGTGCCAGCAGTGAGGACGGTTGGGACTGGGAAGCTTTCTTT. It is translated as CASSEDGWDWEAFF.

The chain uses TRBV9 and TRBJ1-3; maybe TRBD1 (5 bases). The germline V gene encodes CDR1 SGDLS and CDR2 YYNGEE. CDR3 size: 15 residues. Trimming pared 2 bases from V and 0 bases from J, leaving 9 bases between. The CDR3 spells CASSVGEASGNTIYF. The CDR3 DNA sequence: TGTGCCAGCAGCGTGGGGGAAGCCTCTGGAAACACCATATATTTT.

This clonotype has at least ten counts. The CDR3 DNA sequence: TGTGCCAGCAGCTCTTATATCGAGCAGTACTTC. Its translation is CASSSYIEQYF. The chain couples TRBV7-9 to TRBJ2-7; D remains ambiguous. Germline CDR1 and CDR2: SEHNR and FQNEAQ (reference sequence). The CDR3 runs to 11 residues. The V and J ends lost 4 bases and 6 bases respectively, with 7 bases between them.

To note about this clonotype: A much larger clone lies one base from this, so it may be a read error. The chain is built from TRBV3-1 and TRBJ2-7; weak D call: TRBD1 (6 bases). The CDR3 consists of 15 residues. Germline lookup yields CDR1 LGHDT and CDR2 YNNKEL (reference sequence). Here the CDR3 DNA reads TGTGCCAGCGGCCAAGGCCAGACAGGTTCCTACGAGCAGTACTTC. As protein: CASGQGQTGSYEQYF.

The V and J genes are TRBV25-1 and TRBJ2-3; TRBD1 aligns across 7 bases. Germline V gene data show CDR1 as MGHDK and CDR2 as SYGVNS. The CDR3 covers 16 residues. V lost 6 bases to trimming and J lost 1 base; unmatched junction nucleotides: 10. The DNA of the CDR3 is TGTGCCAGCAGACAGCCTACAGGGGTAGGCACAGATACGCAGTATTTT. It is translated as CASRQPTGVGTDTQYF.

At least ten counts were recorded for this clonotype. V is TRBV2 and J is TRBJ1-6; D not certain. CDR1 and CDR2 from the germline V gene are SNHLY and FYNNEI. The CDR3 is made up of 14 amino acids. The germline V and J ends were trimmed by 3 bases and 6 bases, with 9 bases remaining between them. This CDR3 is CASSESQINSPLHF. The CDR3 DNA sequence: TGTGCCAGCAGTGAGTCACAGATTAATTCACCCCTCCACTTT. Full variable domain (outside the CDR3, taken from reference TRBV2 and TRBJ1-6): EPEVTQTPSHQVTQMGQEVILRCVPISNHLYFYWYRQILGQKVEFLVSFYNNEISEKSEIFDDQFSVERPDGSNFTLKIRSTKLEDSAMYFCASSESQINSPLHFGNGTRLTVT.

The chain combines TRBV12-3 or TRBV12-4 with TRBJ1-2; D gene uncertain. The CDR3 is 13 amino acids. Trimming took off 6 bases at V and 5 bases at J, with 13 bases between the two ends. CDR3 in DNA: TGTGCCAGCAGATATCGGACGGGATATGGCTACACCTTC. It specifies CASRYRTGYGYTF.

This sequence joins TRBV20-1 and TRBJ2-5, with D unresolved. V was trimmed by 6 bases and J by 4 bases, leaving 15 bases between them. From germline, CDR1 is DFQATT and CDR2 SNEGSKA (reference sequence). The CDR3 covers 13 residues. The CDR3 region is CSAINLVIETQYF. DNA for the CDR3: TGCAGTGCCATAAACCTAGTGATAGAGACCCAGTACTTC.

Worth noting for this clonotype: Germline and junction disagree at one end, which may indicate a read error. The rearrangement joins TRBV28 to TRBJ2-5; 9 bases are shared with TRBD1. Germline V gene lookup returns CDR1 MDHEN and CDR2 SYDVKM. This CDR3 comprises 15 residues. In nucleotides, the CDR3 is TGTACCAGCAGTTCCACCGGGACAGGGAAAGAGACACAGTACTTC. It codes for CTSSSTGTGKETQYF.

The table lists this clonotype with a few counts. V usage is TRBV10-3 and J usage is TRBJ2-2; 8 bases align to TRBD1. Germline assignment: CDR1 ENHRY and CDR2 SYGVKD. CDR3 length: 14 amino acids. V shed 10 bases, J shed 5 bases, and the junction held 9 bases outside the gene matches. The CDR3 region is CATSGQGRTGELFF. As DNA, the CDR3 is TGTGCCACGAGCGGACAGGGTCGGACCGGGGAGCTGTTTTTT.

This clonotype was counted a few times. The chain links TRBV12-3 or TRBV12-4 to TRBJ2-5; 10 bases agree with TRBD2. V dropped 1 base and J dropped 10; count of bases not matched to a gene: 12. The CDR3 extends over 16 amino acids. The CDR3: CASSLGGQAGGRGQYF. The CDR3 DNA reads as TGTGCCAGCAGTTTAGGTGGACAAGCGGGGGGGAGGGGCCAGTACTTC.

Regarding this clonotype: This may be a read error, as it is one base from a much larger clone. The rearrangement joins TRBV27 to TRBJ2-2; D ambiguous. The CDR3 is made up of 16 amino acids. Germline V gene data show CDR1 as MNHEY and CDR2 as SMNVEV (reference sequence). The CDR3, as DNA: TGTGTCAGCAGTTTATTCTACGACCTGAACACCGGGGAGCTGTTTTTT. This codes for CVSSLFYDLNTGELFF.

This clonotype occurred many times. The chain is built from TRBV6-5 and TRBJ2-7, with TRBD1 matching over 7 bases. Germline trimming cut 2 bases from V and 1 base from J; bases unmatched to any gene: 5. The CDR3 sequence is 15 residues long. Germline-derived CDR1 and CDR2 are MNHEY and SVGAGI. The CDR3 DNA reads as TGTGCCAGCAGTTACGCCCCGGACAGGTCCTACGAGCAGTACTTC. Amino acid sequence: CASSYAPDRSYEQYF.

CDR3 region: CASSVGKGARKGYTF. The CDR3 region has the DNA TGTGCCAGCAGCGTAGGGAAGGGGGCTCGTAAAGGCTACACCTTC. V usage is TRBV9 and J usage is TRBJ1-2; 7 nucleotides agree with TRBD1. The V segment lost 0 bases and the J segment 8 bases; nucleotides outside the gene matches: 10. Germline V gene lookup returns CDR1 SGDLS and CDR2 YYNGEE. The CDR3 loop spans 15 amino acids. Using reference TRBV9 and TRBJ1-2 for the parts outside the CDR3, the full variable domain is DSGVTQTPKHLITATGQRVTLRCSPRSGDLSVYWYQQSLDQGLQFLIQYYNGEERAKGNILERFSAQQFPDLHSELNLSSLELGDSALYFCASSVGKGARKGYTFGSGTRLTVV.

The chain has TRBV19 and TRBJ1-1, with D unclear. CDR1 is LNHDA and CDR2 is SQIVND in the germline V gene (reference sequence). The CDR3 sequence is 14 residues long. With 3 bases removed from V and 0 bases from J, the gap between germline ends came to 8 bases. CDR3 in DNA: TGTGCCAGTAGTATCTCAGTGGTGAACACTGAAGCTTTCTTT. Protein product: CASSISVVNTEAFF.

This clonotype was observed many times. V gene TRBV27 combines with J gene TRBJ2-7; D not resolved. The CDR3 loop spans 12 amino acids. Trimming took off 4 bases at V and 2 bases at J, with 6 bases between the two ends. CDR1 is MNHEY and CDR2 is SMNVEV in the germline V gene (reference sequence). CDR3 in amino acids: CASSSIAYEQYF. The DNA for the CDR3 is TGTGCCAGCAGTTCAATAGCCTACGAGCAGTACTTC.

This clonotype was observed a few times. The chain recombines TRBV5-1 with TRBJ1-2; 7 bases map to TRBD1. With V trimmed by 3 bases and J by 4 bases, 3 bases remained unmatched. There are 13 residues in the CDR3. Germline CDR1 SGHRS, CDR2 YFSETQ. DNA for the CDR3: TGCGCCAGCAGCTCGGACAGGAGCTATGGCTACACCTTC. Amino acids: CASSSDRSYGYTF.

In its sample, this clonotype was seen many times. The rearrangement uses TRBV7-2 and TRBJ1-2, with D tentatively TRBD1 (5 bases). CDR3 size: 13 residues. V was pared by 2 bases and J by 6 bases, with 10 bases between. Per germline, CDR1 SGHTA and CDR2 FQGNSA. The CDR3 reads CASSLSWGDGYTF. The CDR3 DNA sequence: TGTGCCAGCAGCTTATCTTGGGGGGATGGCTACACCTTC.

This chain uses TRBV11-2 with TRBJ2-1; 7 bases line up with TRBD1. Germline V gives CDR1 SGHAT, CDR2 FQNNGV. The V and J ends lost 5 bases and 9 bases, in that order; junction bases with no gene match: 13. The CDR3 spans 15 residues. In nucleotides, the CDR3 is TGTGCCAGCAGCAAAGGAGGACAGGTCTATATTGAGCAGTTCTTC. This gives the protein CASSKGGQVYIEQFF.

This clonotype was seen repeatedly, ten times or more. The rearrangement uses TRBV7-9 and TRBJ2-1; 9 bases map to TRBD1. The CDR3 spans 15 residues. Germline V gene lookup returns CDR1 SEHNR and CDR2 FQNEAQ (reference sequence). J was trimmed by 6 bases and V by 5 bases; bases with no gene match: 8. The CDR3 loop is CASSVGQGASNEQFF. Written as DNA, the CDR3 is TGTGCCAGCAGCGTGGGACAGGGAGCGAGCAATGAGCAGTTCTTC.

In this sample, this clonotype turned up many times. The V call is TRBV5-1, the J call TRBJ1-1; 8 positions agree with TRBD1. Trimming removed 3 bases from V and 6 bases from J; junction bases left unmatched: 7. Germline V gene data show CDR1 as SGHRS and CDR2 as YFSETQ. This CDR3 region has 14 residues. This chain's CDR3 is CASSSGTGIAEAFF. The DNA of the CDR3 is TGCGCCAGCAGCTCCGGGACAGGAATCGCTGAAGCTTTCTTT.

This clonotype was recorded a few times. The CDR3 bases are TGTGCCAGCAGCCCCCGTTGGGGTGGACACAATGAGCAGTTCTTC. Its translation is CASSPRWGGHNEQFF. This chain joins TRBV7-8 and TRBJ2-1, with unresolved D. Trimming took off 5 bases at V and 5 bases at J, with 16 bases between the two ends. CDR3 length: 15 residues. Germline V gives CDR1 SGHVS, CDR2 FQNEAQ. Full variable domain (rest looked up from reference TRBV7-8 and TRBJ2-1): GAGVSQSPRYKVAKRGQDVALRCDPISGHVSLFWYQQALGQGPEFLTYFQNEAQLDKSGLPSDRFFAERPEGSVSTLKIQRTQQEDSAVYLCASSPRWGGHNEQFFGPGTRLTVL.

The chain links TRBV7-3 to TRBJ2-3; TRBD2 agrees at 13 bases. Trimming removed 5 bases from V and 7 bases from J; junction bases left unmatched: 3. The CDR3 contains 14 residues. Looked up from germline, CDR1 is SGHTA and CDR2 is FQGTGA. CDR3: CASSPTSGRNTQYF. The CDR3 DNA follows: TGTGCCAGCAGCCCGACTAGCGGGAGGAATACGCAGTATTTT.

This clonotype was recorded a few times. The chain is built from TRBV2 and TRBJ2-1, with TRBD2 identical over 8 bases. From germline, CDR1 is SNHLY and CDR2 FYNNEI. Unmatched junction bases numbered 5, after V lost 7 bases and J lost 0 bases. The CDR3 runs to 15 residues. The CDR3 DNA sequence: TGTGCCAGCAAGTGGGCGGGAGGCTCCTACAATGAGCAGTTCTTC. Translating it yields CASKWAGGSYNEQFF.

The V call is TRBV30, the J call TRBJ2-6; 7 bases align to TRBD2. J lost 2 bases, V lost 0 bases, and 1 base had no gene match. CDR1 and CDR2 from the germline V gene are GTSNPN and SVGIG (reference sequence). The CDR3 has 15 residues. Here the CDR3 DNA reads TGTGCCTGGAGTGTTGGGGGGGCTGGGGCCAACGTCCTGACTTTC. This codes for CAWSVGGAGANVLTF.

The CDR3 nucleotides read TGTGCCAGCAGTCCAAGGACAGGGTACTATGGCTACACCTTC. This sequence encodes CASSPRTGYYGYTF. The rearrangement joins TRBV27 to TRBJ1-2; 8 bases are a match to TRBD1. CDR3 length equals 14 residues. J lost 3 bases, V lost 5 bases, and 5 bases had no gene match. CDR1 and CDR2 (germline): MNHEY, SMNVEV (reference sequence).

This rearrangement joins TRBV7-9 to TRBJ1-6; no clear D gene. This CDR3 comprises 19 residues. Germline CDR1 SEHNR, CDR2 FQNEAQ (reference sequence). V lost 1 base, J lost 0 bases, and 16 bases lay in between. The CDR3 protein is CASSLGALGTSSYNSPLHF. In nucleotides, the CDR3 is TGTGCCAGCAGCTTAGGGGCGTTAGGAACGAGCTCCTATAATTCACCCCTCCACTTT. Complete variable domain (other parts from reference TRBV7-9 and TRBJ1-6): DTGVSQNPRHKITKRGQNVTFRCDPISEHNRLYWYRQTLGQGPEFLTYFQNEAQLEKSRLLSDRFSAERPKGSFSTLEIQRTEQGDSAMYLCASSLGALGTSSYNSPLHFGNGTRLTVT.